Sequencing of this TCR beta chain was carried out in a study of Graves' ophthalmopathy and Graves' hyperthyroidism. V lost 5 bases, J lost 7 bases, and 12 bases lay in between. The CDR3 runs to 13 residues. Using RNA transcripts, the TCR beta CDR3 regions were amplified. First-round RT-PCR used HTBI primers; second-round multiplex PCR followed. One entry per CDR3 protein, called by TCRdb with MiXCR from the multiplex PCR reads. The sample lists approximately 210,000 distinct CDR3 sequences; 29% were seen once. This clonotype was picked up many times. Disease in donors with ophthalmopathy had moderate-to-severe activity, CAS ≥3, NOSPECS ≥4 and under 3 months' duration. A volume of 9.5 to 10 ml of fresh peripheral blood supplied the PBMCs.

The rearrangement joins TRBV12-3 or TRBV12-4 to TRBJ1-5; D remains ambiguous. Sequencing input: peripheral blood. This TCR came from a man between 45 and 60 years old with Graves' ophthalmopathy. The CDR3 reads CASSRTRSQPQHF. The DNA for the CDR3 is TGTGCCAGCAGTCGGACCCGGTCACAGCCCCAGCATTTT.